This T cell receptor (beta chain) is drawn from a study of cytomegalovirus exposure and HLA in healthy donors. General study points: According to the study, 160 or so TCR beta chains were cytomegalovirus-associated.

For this clone: Its antigen remains unidentified.

13 Jbeta primers and 60 Vbeta primers were used for the PCR. Measured with immunoSEQ multiplex PCR; TCRdb has only the in-frame clones, and not every one. The sample has about 160,000 clones, nearly 80% seen once. Per germline, CDR1 SEHNR and CDR2 FQNEAQ (reference sequence). CDR3 length equals 17 residues. V dropped 5 bases and J dropped 1; count of bases not matched to a gene: 10. Sequencing input: PBMCs. The J gene is TRBJ2-2, the V gene TRBV7-9; 7 bases are a match to TRBD1. The sequence was obtained from a woman aged 40-49 years in good health and CMV-seronegative. This CDR3 is CASSHTSDRMNTGELFF. The DNA of the CDR3 is TGTGCCAGCAGCCACACCTCGGACAGGATGAACACCGGGGAGCTGTTTTTT.